Included here is one TCR beta chain sequence, with context. Which antigen it targets is not known. The record has no base qualities; no much larger clone is one base away. Libraries came from the immunoSEQ multiplex PCR assay. For the multiplex PCR, a mixture combining 60 forward primers for TCR Vbeta segments and 13 reverse primers for TCR Jbeta segments was used. The CDR3 region of rearranged TCR beta genes was amplified from genomic DNA with a multiplex PCR assay. On the Illumina HiSeq System, the amplified TCR beta libraries were sequenced as 87-base-pair reads. As for how the authors treated the data: In a later analysis, roughly 80 million unique TCR beta chains were counted across the roughly 610 repertoires, and around 10 million of these chains were shared by at least two donors. A nearest-neighbor algorithm error-corrected the raw reads and collapsed the reads into unique sequences, merging closely related sequences to remove PCR and sequencing errors. V, D and J gene segments were assigned by aligning CDR3 sequences to IMGT reference sequences. For a sequence to be retained, a match of at least six nucleotides was required to both a V gene segment and a J gene segment. A rearrangement was called productive if the CDR3 had no stop codons and remained in frame with V and J, and every other rearrangement was called non-productive. Following IMGT convention, CDR3 was defined as the stretch from the second conserved V-encoded cysteine up to the conserved J-encoded phenylalanine. The earlier analysis of about 560 of the donors excluded any sequence lacking an unambiguous match to a single V gene segment. In an earlier analysis of 587 of the donors, a V segment was called functional when productive rearrangements were above 56.7%, and segregating when the standard deviation between donors exceeded 5%. A statistical classification framework was built for diagnosing cytomegalovirus status from the catalog of TCR beta chain sequences. In a later analysis, TCR nucleotide sequences were compared against IMGT/GENE-DB human TR gene sequences so that V and J genes could be assigned. Using the TCRdist pipeline, a later analysis assigned CDR3 sequences along with most-parsimonious VDJ recombination scenarios. In a later analysis, every TCR beta chain was defined by the combination of its CDR3 amino acid sequence and its V-gene family, and reads without a unique V-gene family were dropped. As a way to deal with suspected cross-contamination and a sequencing artifact, a later analysis dropped 450 to 600 nucleotide sequences that were highly shared and had low generation probability. For each public chain, a later analysis derived a clonal expansion index from normalized ranks of inferred template counts within each repertoire. Generation probabilities in a later analysis came from a VDJ recombination model fitted to out-of-frame rearrangements, and those results were checked against IGoR. In a later analysis, hypergeometric tests were used to score TCR-TCR, TCR-HLA and TCR-CMV co-occurrence, with a repertoire-size bias correction applied to TCR pairs. To estimate false discovery rates, a later analysis permuted the HLA or CMV assignments 20 times. A later analysis grouped co-occurring TCRs with DBSCAN, adding TCRdist sequence similarity when clustering within HLA-allele-positive subsets. Repertoires with fewer than 30,000 or more than 120,000 public chains, plus five repertoires with anomalous nucleotide sharing, were excluded from co-occurrence clustering. What TCRdb holds here is the immuneACCESS table cut down to in-frame rearrangements. Part of the clones is not present; checked against another copy, under half of the missing clones reflect an unresolved V gene, and the others are unexplained. The DNA gave D and trimming, while V, J and clone size come from that table. Present in this sample are approximately 150,000 clones, about 80% of which were seen just once. In total, the top ten clones hold around 14% of the sample.

As encoded in the germline V gene (reference sequence), CDR1 is LNHDA while CDR2 is SQIVND. The CDR3 numbers 15 residues from cysteine through phenylalanine. The only DNA kept is the CDR3, 45 bases in frame from the first base. V drops 5 bases and J drops 2 bases, leaving 14 bases in between. This sample stems from a study of cytomegalovirus exposure and HLA in healthy donors (dated by TCRdb to 2016 to 2017). Concerning the study at large: An earlier analysis of several hundred of the donors reported approximately 300 Gb of sequence data and about 100 million unique TCR beta sequences from approximately 180 million T cells. An early release that covered fewer than 800 HLA-typed donors contained about 290 gigabases of sequencing data and tens of millions of unique TCR sequences. Among the roughly 400 genotyped donors, 81% belonged to the genetic ancestry cluster associated with self-reported Caucasian donors. The study aimed to test whether cataloging public T cell receptors could reveal signatures of past pathogen exposure. The study used immunosequencing to profile the T cell repertoires of approximately 650 subjects and linked those repertoires to cytomegalovirus serostatus. Along with the approximately 650-subject first cohort, a separate validation cohort of roughly 110 different subjects was used. To predict cytomegalovirus infection status, the study brought together high-throughput TCR immunosequencing, statistical association of individual TCRs with disease status, and machine learning. In a later analysis, previously published TCR beta repertoires from fewer than 750 donors were re-analyzed and high-resolution HLA genotyping was added so that TCR occurrence patterns could be studied. The later analysis used no new phenotypic data to find candidate immune exposures, relying instead on TCR beta sequences and their occurrence across donors. To decide whether each TCR beta V gene segment behaved as functional or pseudogenic, an earlier analysis of several hundred of the donors relied on high-throughput TCR beta sequencing. Donor age, sex, ethnicity and CMV serostatus were compiled alongside the repertoire data. In a later genetic analysis, genome-wide SNP genotypes for about three fifths of the roughly 670 donors were used, and that subset was treated as a discovery cohort. Every repertoire in the discovery cohort had been generated on one and the same sequencing platform. Both class I and class II loci were covered by HLA typing, at four-digit resolution. Typing coverage varied by locus: roughly 629-630 donors for A, B, C, DRB1 and DQB1; about 520 for DQA1; over 600 for DPA1; 450 to 480 for DPB1. Roughly five DR-DQ haplotypes were treated as single units for association and clustering because of strong linkage in the cohort. Across some 400 genotyped donors of the cohort, an average of about 200,000 unique TCR beta nucleotide sequences per donor were sequenced, and around 19% of those sequences were non-productive.

Study-wide conclusions, independent of this receptor: According to a later analysis, most CMV-associated TCR beta chains appeared to be HLA-restricted, and the HLA associations seemed to be driven largely by CMV exposure. Specific HLA alleles were associated with 18,000 or so TCR beta sequences at a false discovery rate of 0.05 in a later analysis. A later analysis found that TCR association rates varied across HLA loci, with DRB1 alleles showing the most associated TCRs and HLA-C alleles the fewest. When HLA alleles, especially DR and DQ, strongly co-occurred, attributing TCR associations to individual alleles was difficult. Presence/absence analyses assumed roughly uniform sequencing depth across donors, an assumption that may not hold. In a later analysis, HLA-associated TCR beta chains were found to be more clonally expanded and to have lower generation probabilities than equally common non-associated chains. Some IMGT-functional V segments, including TRBV6-2 and TRBV6-3, could not be distinguished by the 87-base-pair reads and were therefore excluded. The authors suggested that the approach could potentially be extended to other disease states and immunological phenotypes. The only immune exposure information available for the cohort was CMV serostatus. In an earlier analysis of some 500 of the donors, most TCR beta V segments appeared in productive rearrangements about 87% or about 30% of the time, broadly matching IMGT annotations. A further reported finding was that TCR beta sequences accurately predicted the HLA-A and HLA-B alleles for most subjects in the first cohort. The study gave a list of about 160 TCR beta chains associated with cytomegalovirus. The classifier was reported to diagnose cytomegalovirus status with high specificity and sensitivity in both the original cohort and the validation cohort. Linkage disequilibrium might explain the correlated functional status among segregating V segments, but an unknown experimental factor could not be ruled out. In a later analysis, several top co-occurrence clusters were reported to appear linked to parvovirus B19, influenza, CMV and Epstein-Barr virus. Because HLA typing was unavailable for some donors at each locus, only the typed subset was used in association tests. In a later genetic analysis, a missense DCLRE1C variant was associated with V-gene and J-gene trimming of TCR beta chains, and the association was replicated in an independent cohort. The sequencing pipeline was judged likely to have produced a cluster of highly shared sequence variants as a technical artifact. The cohort was sequenced for TCR beta chains only, and without alpha or paired-chain data the features that could be detected were limited. A later genetic analysis reported fewer N-insertions in productive TCRs among donors in an Asian-associated ancestry cluster than the roughly 670-donor mean. Three of the identified cytomegalovirus-associated TCR beta chains were confirmed in vitro to be specific for cytomegalovirus antigens. The earlier analysis of 587 of the donors excluded approximately 17 rarely observed V segments, including chromosome 9 orphons, because counts were too low. Across donors, most TCR sequences were observed very rarely, whereas some public TCRs were present in many individuals.

The cohort consisted of 600 to 750 healthy bone marrow donors. All cohort members were sampled while nominally healthy, although unrecorded immune exposures were likely present. The donor tested CMV seronegative and was one of the 352 seronegative cohort members. A peripheral blood sample was provided by each donor, and peripheral blood mononuclear cells were used for TCR beta sequencing. The Qiagen DNeasy Blood Extraction Kit was used to extract genomic DNA from the blood cell samples. This TCR was sampled from a woman aged 40-49 years in good health and CMV-seronegative. The chain couples TRBV19 to TRBJ2-3; TRBD1 is perhaps the D gene, given 6 matching bases. The sample taken for sequencing was PBMCs. The DNA sequence reads TGTGCCAGTAGTGCGCTGACAGGACACACAGATACGCAGTATTTT. Protein translation: CASSALTGHTDTQYF.